This record concerns one TCR beta chain sequence. Its antigen is as yet unknown. Time point defined: pre-treatment sample, taken before nivolumab and TIL therapy. The data were obtained in a study of TIL therapy for anti-PD-1-resistant metastatic lung cancer. Study-wide context: A handful of tumors were EGFR-mutant and two were ALK-rearranged.

The immunoSEQ assay was v3. Produced via immunoSEQ multiplex PCR; TCRdb's table is partial and in-frame only. Seen here are 15,000 to 20,000 clones, around four fifths observed once, and the top ten hold 2% to 2.5%. Notes on the study in general: Patients were highly selected, enriched for treatment-naive, never-smoker and oncogene-addicted cases.

Germline trimming cut 1 base from V and 5 bases from J; bases unmatched to any gene: 7. CDR3 length: 16 residues. In germline, CDR1 is MGHRA, CDR2 YSYEKL. The material was blood, obtained at baseline. This TCR came from a person between 25 and 79 years old with non-small cell lung cancer. The chain uses TRBV4-1 and TRBJ1-5; 8 nucleotides agree with TRBD1. CDR3 nucleotides: TGCGCCAGCAGCCAAGGGCCCCCGGGACAGGATCAGCCCCAGCATTTT. Translating gives CASSQGPPGQDQPQHF.